Detailed here is one T cell receptor (beta chain). Its antigen is undetermined. This entry comes from a study of long-term antiretroviral therapy in people with HIV. Researchers report immunoSEQ v3.0 was run at survey level. Clones were read by immunoSEQ multiplex PCR, and TCRdb kept only the in-frame ones, dropping some. The data hold some 35,000 clones, with 90% to 95% observed a single time. Study-wide results and limits: Dating from the mid-2000s to the late 2010s, the blood was possibly obtained under older ART regimens. CDR3 length ranges were narrower in HIV repertoires than in controls.

The CDR3 contains 15 residues. The chain combines TRBV21-1 with TRBJ2-5; TRBD2 is taken as the D call from the table, unchecked against the DNA. TRBV21-1 constitutes a pseudogene. This TCR derives from a woman aged 45 to 65 with HIV. This material consisted of unsorted PBMCs, taken around 5 years after starting antiretroviral therapy. The CDR3: CATSYRGGGRGTQYF. The CDR3 bases are TGTGCCACCTCCTATCGTGGGGGGGGGCGAGGTACCCAGTACTTC.